These 5 T cell receptor beta chains originate from one sample sequenced in a study of shared clonotypes between healthy human individuals. TCRdb keeps only in-frame clones here, not all; method: immunoSEQ multiplex PCR. The data contain over 1.4 million clones, around 95% of them seen just once; the ten biggest clones take up over 1%. The sequencing input was naive CD4+ T cells sorted from blood. Subset noted: CD45RA+ positively selected. The receptors stem from a man younger than 40 in good health.

The V call is TRBV28, the J call TRBJ2-5; 7 nucleotides align to TRBD2. With 5 bases clipped from V and 1 base from J, the junction kept 1 base outside the gene matches. Germline V gene sequence: CDR1 MDHEN, CDR2 SYDVKM. The CDR3 is 13 residues long. This CDR3 is CASSIAGQETQYF. The CDR3 bases are TGTGCCAGCAGTATAGCGGGCCAAGAGACCCAGTACTTC. The full variable domain, with the rest looked up from reference TRBV28 and TRBJ2-5, is DVKVTQSSRYLVKRTGEKVFLECVQDMDHENMFWYRQDPGLGLRLIYFSYDVKMKEKGDIPEGYSVSREKKERFSLILESASTNQTSMYLCASSIAGQETQYFGPGTRLLVL.

This chain connects TRBV2 to TRBJ2-5; 10 nucleotides line up with TRBD2. From germline, CDR1 is SNHLY and CDR2 FYNNEI. The V and J ends lost 6 bases and 3 bases, in that order; junction bases with no gene match: 4. This CDR3 comprises 14 residues. The CDR3, as DNA: TGTGCCAGCAGCTTAACTAGCGGGAAAGAGACCCAGTACTTC. The encoded protein is CASSLTSGKETQYF.

The chain couples TRBV7-2 to TRBJ2-1; 10 positions agree with TRBD2. The CDR3 is 15 residues long. V was pared by 3 bases and J by 6 bases, with 5 bases of the junction left unmatched. Germline V gene data show CDR1 as SGHTA and CDR2 as FQGNSA. The chain's CDR3 is CASSFKSGRANEQFF. The CDR3 DNA reads TGTGCCAGCAGCTTTAAGAGCGGGAGGGCCAATGAGCAGTTCTTC.

The chain recombines TRBV7-5 with TRBJ1-2. TRBV7-5 is annotated as a pseudogene. CDR3 length: 15 residues. The CDR3 loop reads CASSLSSDLSYGYTF. For the CDR3, the DNA is TGTGCCAGCAGCTTATCCTCGGACTTAAGCTATGGCTACACCTTC.

This clone has just one count. The chain joins TRBV20-1 to TRBJ2-7; D tentatively reads TRBD1 or TRBD2 (5 bases each). In germline, CDR1 is DFQATT, CDR2 SNEGSKA (reference sequence). V was pared by 2 bases and J by 6 bases, with 8 bases between. This CDR3 region has 11 residues. The DNA of the CDR3 is TGCAGTGCTAGAAAGGGGACCGAGCAGTACTTC. This encodes CSARKGTEQYF.